A selection of T cell receptor beta chains follows, all from one sample in a study of breast tumors, draining lymph nodes, adjacent tissues. TCRdb re-called the multiplex PCR reads with MiXCR, one entry per CDR3 protein. The repertoire holds approximately 210,000 distinct CDR3 sequences, roughly 32% seen once, with 1.4% in the top ten. Sample: axillary lymph node tissue. The source is a female donor with breast cancer. Some clones in this sample may be carry-over from other donors' samples. The CDR3 runs from the conserved cysteine through the conserved F or W. A D gene is named only where the DNA matches it firmly. Clone size is stated in some rows and not others, as once, few, many or a class when expanded.

v_call: TRBV10-3; clone_size: NA; j_call: TRBJ2-7; d_call: NA; cdr3_nt: TGTGCCATCAGTGGGACTTTCTCCTACGAGCAGTACTTC; cdr3_aa: CAISGTFSYEQYF
v_call: TRBV18; clone_size: NA; j_call: TRBJ2-3; d_call: TRBD1; cdr3_nt: TGTGCCAGCTCACCACGGACAGGGGTAGATGGGCAGTATTTT; cdr3_aa: CASSPRTGVDGQYF
v_call: TRBV3-1; clone_size: NA; j_call: TRBJ2-7; d_call: TRBD1; cdr3_nt: TGCGCCTGCAGCCCCCGTGGGGGACAGAGAACTATGGAGCAGTACTTC; cdr3_aa: CACSPRGGQRTMEQYF
v_call: TRBV6-4; clone_size: NA; j_call: TRBJ2-2; d_call: NA; cdr3_nt: TGTGCCAGCAGTGGGTGGGCAGATAACACCGGGGAGCTGTTTTTT; cdr3_aa: CASSGWADNTGELFF
v_call: TRBV7-2; clone_size: NA; j_call: TRBJ2-1; d_call: NA; cdr3_nt: TGTGCCAGCAGCTTAGCCCTAGCTGCTAATGAGCAGTTCTTC; cdr3_aa: CASSLALAANEQFF
v_call: TRBV19; clone_size: once; j_call: TRBJ1-3; d_call: NA; cdr3_nt: TGTGCCAGTAGTAAATCTCTCGGCTCCCGCTCTGGAAACACCATATATTTT; cdr3_aa: CASSKSLGSRSGNTIYF
v_call: TRBV11-2; clone_size: many; j_call: TRBJ2-2; d_call: TRBD2; cdr3_nt: TGTGCCAGCAGCTTTAGCGGGGGGGCTGTCGTGGACACCGGGGAGCTGTTTTTT; cdr3_aa: CASSFSGGAVVDTGELFF
v_call: TRBV12-3/TRBV12-4; clone_size: many; j_call: TRBJ2-3; d_call: NA; cdr3_nt: TGTGCCAGCAGTTTGACGCTGCACACAGATACGCAGTATTTT; cdr3_aa: CASSLTLHTDTQYF
v_call: TRBV10-3; clone_size: many; j_call: TRBJ2-4; d_call: TRBD1; cdr3_nt: TGTGCCATCAGTGAGCCGGGACAGGGGGGGATTCAGTACTTC; cdr3_aa: CAISEPGQGGIQYF
v_call: TRBV11-3; clone_size: many; j_call: TRBJ1-4; d_call: NA; cdr3_nt: TGTGCCAGCAGCTTCCCCGGCGGGGAAAAACTGTTTTTT; cdr3_aa: CASSFPGGEKLFF
v_call: TRBV20-1; clone_size: many; j_call: TRBJ2-7; d_call: TRBD2; cdr3_nt: TGCAGTGCTAGAGACCCGACTAGCGGGAGGGCCTACGAGCAGTACTTC; cdr3_aa: CSARDPTSGRAYEQYF
v_call: TRBV5-1; clone_size: NA; j_call: TRBJ2-6; d_call: NA; cdr3_nt: TGCGCCAGCAGCTTAGTTCAGGGGGCCAACGTCCTGACTTTC; cdr3_aa: CASSLVQGANVLTF
v_call: TRBV24-1; clone_size: NA; j_call: TRBJ2-6; d_call: TRBD2; cdr3_nt: TGTGCCACCAGTGATTTGAGTAGCGGGGCTATGGGGGCCAACGTCCTGACTTTC; cdr3_aa: CATSDLSSGAMGANVLTF
v_call: TRBV2; clone_size: NA; j_call: TRBJ2-5; d_call: TRBD2; cdr3_nt: TGTGCCAGCTACCGAAGTGGGAGGGCCCGGGAGACCCAGTACTTC; cdr3_aa: CASYRSGRARETQYF
v_call: TRBV12-3/TRBV12-4; clone_size: many; j_call: TRBJ1-6; d_call: NA; cdr3_nt: TGTGCCAGCAGTTTCGGGGGTGGTCAGGGGAATTCACCCCTCCACTTT; cdr3_aa: CASSFGGGQGNSPLHF